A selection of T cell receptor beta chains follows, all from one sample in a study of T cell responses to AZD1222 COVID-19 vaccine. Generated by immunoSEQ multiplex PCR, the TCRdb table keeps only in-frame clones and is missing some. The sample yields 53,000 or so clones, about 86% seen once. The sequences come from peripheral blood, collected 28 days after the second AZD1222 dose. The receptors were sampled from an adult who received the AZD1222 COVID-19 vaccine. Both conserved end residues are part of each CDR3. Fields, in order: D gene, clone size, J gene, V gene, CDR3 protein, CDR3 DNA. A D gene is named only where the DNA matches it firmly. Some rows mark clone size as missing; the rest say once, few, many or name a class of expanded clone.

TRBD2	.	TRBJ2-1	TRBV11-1	CASSLSAGGSYNEQFF	TGTGCCAGCAGCTTAAGTGCGGGGGGCAGCTACAATGAGCAGTTCTTC
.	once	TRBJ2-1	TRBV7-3	CASSLVGSYNEQFF	TGTGCCAGCAGCTTAGTGGGGTCCTACAATGAGCAGTTCTTC
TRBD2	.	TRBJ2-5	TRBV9	CASSVGGTSVEHF	TGTGCCAGCAGCGTAGGAGGGACTAGCGTTGAACACTTC
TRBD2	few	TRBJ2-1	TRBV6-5	CASSYQGLAYNEQFF	TGTGCCAGCAGTTACCAGGGACTAGCGTACAATGAGCAGTTCTTC
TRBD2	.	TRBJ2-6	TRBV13	CASSSRRFGTSGVGANVLTF	TGTGCCAGCAGCTCCCGAAGATTCGGGACTAGCGGCGTCGGGGCCAACGTCCTGACTTTC
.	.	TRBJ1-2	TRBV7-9	CASSLPAGPYGYTF	TGTGCCAGCAGCTTACCCGCAGGCCCCTATGGCTACACCTTC
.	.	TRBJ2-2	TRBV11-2	CASSLVARAMYTGELFF	TGTGCCAGCAGCTTAGTGGCCAGGGCCATGTACACCGGGGAGCTGTTTTTT
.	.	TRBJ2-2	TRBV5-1	CASKQTGNTGELFF	TGCGCCAGCAAACAAACAGGGAACACCGGGGAGCTGTTTTTT
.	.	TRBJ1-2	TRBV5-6	CASSPAGSGYTF	TGTGCCAGCAGCCCGGCGGGCAGCGGCTACACCTTC
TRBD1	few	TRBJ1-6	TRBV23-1	CASSQSSDRVVSSYNSPLHF	TGCGCCAGCAGTCAATCGTCCGACAGGGTGGTTAGCTCCTATAATTCACCCCTCCACTTT
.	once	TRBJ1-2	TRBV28	CASSQGRAYGYTF	TGTGCCAGCAGCCAGGGGCGCGCCTATGGCTACACCTTC
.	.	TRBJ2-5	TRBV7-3	CASSSAPRETQYF	TGTGCCAGCAGCTCGGCCCCTCGAGAGACCCAGTACTTC
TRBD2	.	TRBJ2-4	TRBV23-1	CASSQMGLLNIQYF	TGCGCCAGCAGTCAGATGGGACTACTAAACATTCAGTACTTC
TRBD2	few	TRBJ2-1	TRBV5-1	CASSLARMASGSNHNEQFF	TGCGCCAGCAGCTTGGCCAGGATGGCTAGCGGGAGTAACCACAATGAGCAGTTCTTC